The 8 T cell receptor beta chains reported below all come from one sample, sequenced in a study of T cells in localized non-small cell lung cancer. The repertoire was sequenced with immunoSEQ multiplex PCR; TCRdb's copy has only in-frame clones and lacks some. Among over a thousand clones listed, 25% were seen once. The sample in question was lung tumor tissue, obtained before any cancer treatment. The receptors shown here come from a woman aged 40-70 years with stage I lung adenocarcinoma.

V usage is TRBV4-1 and J usage is TRBJ2-7; maybe TRBD1 (6 bases). Looked up from germline, CDR1 is MGHRA and CDR2 is YSYEKL. The germline V and J ends were trimmed by 1 base and 0 bases, with 10 bases remaining between them. The CDR3 extends over 15 amino acids. CDR3 DNA: TGCGCCAGCAGCCAAGCTGACAGGCTCTCCTACGAGCAGTACTTC. Residues: CASSQADRLSYEQYF.

This rearrangement joins TRBV11-3 to TRBJ1-2; a possible D gene is TRBD1 (5 bases). The CDR3 covers 16 residues. CDR1 and CDR2 from the germline V gene are SGHNT and YENEEA. V lost 6 bases, J lost 0 bases, and 17 bases lay in between. The CDR3 DNA is TGTGCCAGCAGGTTGCCAGGGTTCGAAGCTAACTATGGCTACACCTTC. Translation gives CASRLPGFEANYGYTF. Full variable domain (outside the CDR3, taken from reference TRBV11-3 and TRBJ1-2): EAGVVQSPRYKIIEKKQPVAFWCNPISGHNTLYWYLQNLGQGPELLIRYENEEAVDDSQLPKDRFSAERLKGVDSTLKIQPAELGDSAVYLCASRLPGFEANYGYTFGSGTRLTVV.

This clone is judged medium-sized. The V and J genes are TRBV15 and TRBJ2-3, with D tentatively TRBD1 or TRBD2 (6 bases each). The CDR3 is made up of 15 amino acids. V lost 5 bases, J lost 7 bases, and 19 bases lay in between. Germline V gene sequence: CDR1 LNHNV, CDR2 YYDKDF (reference sequence). The CDR3 nucleotides read TGTGCCACCAGCCCATATAGGGGGGCTCTTCATACGCAGTATTTT. Amino acids: CATSPYRGALHTQYF.

The sample holds a few counts of this clone. The chain has TRBV11-3 and TRBJ1-3; D is ambiguous. The V gene's germline CDR1 is SGHNT and CDR2 YENEEA. Between the trimmed V and J ends, which lost 3 bases and 0 bases, there was a span of 15 bases. CDR3 length equals 17 residues. The CDR3 sequence is CASSLGAVLISGNTIYF. The CDR3 nucleotides are TGTGCCAGCAGCTTGGGTGCAGTCCTCATCTCTGGAAACACCATATATTTT.

The chain combines TRBV7-6 with TRBJ2-7; D might be TRBD1 or TRBD2, each matching 5 bases. Trimming took off 2 bases at V and 3 bases at J, with 11 bases between the two ends. The CDR3 extends over 14 amino acids. Per the germline V gene, CDR1 is SGHVS and CDR2 is FNYEAQ. The CDR3 sequence is CASSLQGDVYEQYF. The CDR3 DNA reads TGTGCCAGCAGCTTACAAGGGGACGTCTACGAGCAGTACTTC.

This clone was observed a handful of times. The rearrangement joins TRBV9 to TRBJ1-5; the D gene is possibly TRBD1 (6 bases). Per the germline V gene, CDR1 is SGDLS and CDR2 is YYNGEE. With 3 bases removed from V and 2 bases from J, the gap between germline ends came to 9 bases. The CDR3 totals 14 residues. The CDR3 region is CASSAGVGNQPQHF. In DNA, the CDR3 is TGTGCCAGCAGCGCAGGGGTGGGCAATCAGCCCCAGCATTTT.

This clone is labeled large. The rearrangement joins TRBV4-1 to TRBJ2-2; D gene ambiguous. This CDR3 is built from 15 residues. Germline lookup yields CDR1 MGHRA and CDR2 YSYEKL. V was cut by 1 base and J by 4 bases, with 10 bases left in between. The CDR3 reads CASSQARRSTGELFF. The CDR3 DNA reads as TGCGCCAGCAGCCAAGCTCGGCGCTCCACCGGGGAGCTGTTTTTT.

This clone has a handful of counts. The chain employs TRBV11-3 and TRBJ2-7; D might be TRBD2 (7 bases). V lost 5 bases to trimming and J lost 5 bases, with 22 bases between them. CDR3 length equals 16 residues. The germline V gene encodes CDR1 SGHNT and CDR2 YENEEA. CDR3 sequence: CASSPGRGTTRDEQYF. The CDR3 DNA is TGTGCCAGCAGCCCAGGGCGGGGGACAACCCGAGACGAGCAGTACTTC.